The clone carrying this T cell receptor (beta chain) was recorded only once. Its antigen remains unidentified. Different DNA sequences within this sample yield the same CDR3. This specimen comes from a study of radiotherapy plus CTLA-4 blockade in lung cancer. The study's findings and limits: Dynamics of early blood T cell clones, together with interferon-beta, were reportedly the best predictors of response.

This table comes from immunoSEQ multiplex PCR, and its TCRdb copy is limited to in-frame clones, with some not included. The sample lists roughly 110,000 clones, more than 75% seen once, with 3% to 4% in the top ten. Germline V gene data show CDR1 as SGHTA and CDR2 as FQGNSA. The CDR3 is made up of 14 amino acids. Trimming shortened V by 0 bases and J by 1 base, and 5 bases separated the two germline ends. Sample: peripheral blood, taken from a patient treated with radiotherapy plus ipilimumab. The genes are TRBV7-2 and TRBJ2-3; maybe TRBD1 (5 bases). The receptor was derived from a human donor with non-small cell lung cancer that progressed on radiotherapy plus ipilimumab. Some clones in this sample may be carry-over from other donors' samples. CDR3 bases: TGTGCCAGCAGCTTAGCCAGGGGCACAGATACGCAGTATTTT. Amino acids: CASSLARGTDTQYF.